Sequencing of this T cell receptor (beta chain) was carried out in a study of post-analysis software for immune sequencing data. Whole-study context: Multiple sclerosis in the patients followed relapsing-remitting, secondary progressive and progressive-relapsing courses. Study-wide findings and caveats: Significantly decreased normalized Chao1 diversity was recorded for multiple sclerosis patients relative to controls.

Regarding this clonotype: Its antigen is still unknown.

Unique molecular identifiers had been added to the TCR beta cDNA libraries. T cells numbering roughly 1 to 10 million gave rise to about 490,000 cDNA molecules. Each CDR3 protein is one row after TCRdb ran MiXCR on the PCR reads. The repertoire holds fewer than 900,000 distinct CDR3 sequences, with 40% to 55% as singletons. The source is a girl under 18 with multiple sclerosis. The sequenced sample consisted of blood.

The CDR3 DNA reads as TGTGCCAGCAGTTACACACAGGGGGCAGGATACACCTTC. This codes for CASSYTQGAGYTF. V usage is TRBV6-5 and J usage is TRBJ1-2; TRBD1 matches at 9 bases. The length of the CDR3 is 13 residues. Germline V CDR1 and CDR2: MNHEY, SVGAGI. J was trimmed by 11 bases and V by 2 bases; bases with no gene match: 6.